These 8 T cell receptor beta chains came from one sample sequenced in a study of T cells in localized non-small cell lung cancer. The table came from immunoSEQ multiplex PCR; TCRdb's copy has only in-frame clones and leaves some out. The top ten hold about an eighth of the sample, which has about 35,000 clones, more than 85% seen once. The material was peripheral blood mononuclear cells, obtained before any cancer treatment. Receptors were obtained from a female donor over 55 with stage II lung adenocarcinoma.

This clone was detected once. This rearrangement joins TRBV7-6 to TRBJ2-7; D could derive from TRBD1 or TRBD2 (5 bases each). The CDR3 is made up of 14 amino acids. Germline V CDR1 and CDR2: SGHVS, FNYEAQ. The V and J ends lost 5 bases and 3 bases respectively, with 14 bases between them. The CDR3 bases are TGTGCCAGCAGCCCGCCGGGACCGAGCTACGAGCAGTACTTC. Its translation: CASSPPGPSYEQYF.

The chain recombines TRBV9 with TRBJ2-4; perhaps TRBD2 as D (6 bases). The germline V and J ends were trimmed by 0 bases and 1 base, with 8 bases remaining between them. The germline V gene encodes CDR1 SGDLS and CDR2 YYNGEE. The CDR3 loop spans 15 amino acids. The CDR3 is CASSVGAGAKNIQYF. CDR3 nucleotides: TGTGCCAGCAGCGTAGGGGCGGGGGCCAAAAACATTCAGTACTTC.

The chain uses TRBV28 and TRBJ2-7; tentative D call: TRBD2 (6 bases). CDR3 length: 13 residues. Looked up from germline, CDR1 is MDHEN and CDR2 is SYDVKM. The germline V and J ends were trimmed by 9 bases and 3 bases, with 15 bases remaining between them. The CDR3 coding sequence is TGTGCCAGTGCGGGGCCTGTGGGCTACGAGCAGTACTTC. This gives the protein CASAGPVGYEQYF.

Only one count was recorded for this clone. The rearrangement links TRBV9 to TRBJ2-2; 12 nucleotides line up with TRBD1. The CDR3 runs to 22 residues. CDR1 is SGDLS, CDR2 YYNGEE, per germline. The trim removed 0 bases at V and 0 bases at J, leaving 15 bases unmatched. DNA for the CDR3: TGTGCCAGCAGCGTAGGGATGAGACCCGGGACAGGGGGCGTCGCGAACACCGGGGAGCTGTTTTTT. Translation: CASSVGMRPGTGGVANTGELFF.

This chain uses TRBV5-8 with TRBJ2-7; possibly TRBD1 for D (5 bases). V lost 6 bases and J lost 8, with 18 bases in between. This CDR3 region has 13 residues. The germline V gene has CDR1 SGHTS and CDR2 YDEGEE. For the CDR3, the DNA is TGTGCCAGCACCCGGACGAGCCAGGGTCAGCAGTACTTC. It is translated as CASTRTSQGQQYF.

This clone was seen once. V is TRBV6-1 and J is TRBJ1-4; possibly TRBD1 for D (6 bases). This CDR3 spans 15 amino acids. V was clipped by 6 bases and J by 8 bases, with 19 bases between them. Looked up from germline, CDR1 is MNHNS and CDR2 is SASEGT. CDR3 in amino acids: CASRYTGTLGEKLFF. The DNA of the CDR3 is TGTGCCAGCAGATATACAGGGACGCTAGGAGAAAAACTGTTTTTT.

The chain employs TRBV7-2 and TRBJ2-5, with 12 bases aligning to TRBD2. Germline values: CDR1 SGHTA, CDR2 FQGNSA. The CDR3 has 16 residues. Trimming at V came to 5 bases and at J to 5 bases, leaving 9 bases not matched to a gene. The CDR3, as DNA: TGTGCCAGCAGCCCGTGGGCTAGCGGGGGGGCGGAGACCCAGTACTTC. It translates to CASSPWASGGAETQYF.

The chain links TRBV7-8 to TRBJ2-2; perhaps TRBD2 as D (6 bases). The V end was cut by 5 bases, the J end by 6 bases, with 16 bases between. The CDR3 is 15 residues long. The V gene's germline CDR1 is SGHVS and CDR2 FQNEAQ. The CDR3 is CASSAFGGAAGELFF. The CDR3 region has the DNA TGTGCCAGCAGCGCCTTTGGCGGGGCTGCCGGGGAGCTGTTTTTT. Complete variable domain (other parts from reference TRBV7-8 and TRBJ2-2): GAGVSQSPRYKVAKRGQDVALRCDPISGHVSLFWYQQALGQGPEFLTYFQNEAQLDKSGLPSDRFFAERPEGSVSTLKIQRTQQEDSAVYLCASSAFGGAAGELFFGEGSRLTVL.